The next 15 T cell receptor beta chains were all read from a single sample in a study of T cells after posttransplantation cyclophosphamide. Busulfan-fludarabine conditioning, marrow transplant, and cyclophosphamide on days +3 and +4 were administered. Sequencing was performed with immunoSEQ multiplex PCR; in TCRdb, only in-frame clones are kept and a portion is missing. The sample holds tens of thousands of clones; less than 95% are singletons and the top ten take under 2.5%. The sequenced sample was PBMCs, obtained around 67 days after allogeneic stem cell transplant with posttransplant cyclophosphamide. These receptors all stem from a male patient aged 55-69 years who received an allogeneic stem cell transplant from a related donor and was CMV-positive. The T cells may come from the graft donor.

The CDR3 protein is CASSELQEYYNSPLHF. DNA of the CDR3: TGTGCCAGCAGTGAACTACAGGAATACTATAATTCACCCCTCCACTTT. The V and J genes are TRBV6-1 and TRBJ1-6; tentatively, D is TRBD1 (5 bases). CDR3 length: 16 amino acids. Per the germline V gene, CDR1 is MNHNS and CDR2 is SASEGT. V was trimmed by 2 bases and J by 3 bases, leaving 11 bases between them.

The chain joins TRBV19 to TRBJ2-6, with TRBD1 as a possible D gene (6 bases). Germline CDR1 and CDR2: LNHDA and SQIVND (reference sequence). The CDR3 extends over 16 amino acids. Between the trimmed V and J ends, which lost 3 bases and 3 bases, there was a span of 12 bases. The CDR3 bases are TGTGCCAGTAGTATCCGAACAGGGAGTGGGGCCAACGTCCTGACTTTC. The encoded protein is CASSIRTGSGANVLTF.

This clone was observed once. A read error may account for a junction end that differs from germline. CDR3 region: CASSIAGTLYEQYF. CDR3 nucleotide sequence: TGTGCCAGCAGCATAGCCGGGACACTATACGAGCAGTACTTC. V usage is TRBV7-9 and J usage is TRBJ2-7; the D gene is possibly TRBD1 (6 bases). Germline V gene data show CDR1 as SEHNR and CDR2 as FQNEAQ (reference sequence). The CDR3 is 14 amino acids.

The gene calls are TRBV20-1 and TRBJ2-5, with unresolved D. The ends were cut back, 1 base at V and 5 bases at J, with 5 bases in the middle. Germline V gene lookup returns CDR1 DFQATT and CDR2 SNEGSKA (reference sequence). This CDR3 has 11 residues. CDR3 protein: CSARGAETQYF. In nucleotides, the CDR3 is TGCAGTGCTAGAGGGGCGGAGACCCAGTACTTC.

A single count supports this clone. The CDR3 region is CASSLVGLAGGEAKNIQYF. DNA of the CDR3: TGTGCCAGCAGCTTGGTTGGTTTAGCGGGGGGGGAGGCCAAAAACATTCAGTACTTC. The chain links TRBV5-4 to TRBJ2-4; TRBD2 matches at 11 bases. The trim removed 0 bases at V and 1 base at J, leaving 9 bases unmatched. CDR3 size: 19 residues. The V gene's germline CDR1 is SGHNT and CDR2 YYREEE (reference sequence).

This clone was observed a single time. The V and J genes are TRBV29-1 and TRBJ1-2; D remains unclear. Trimming shortened V by 6 bases and J by 4 bases, and 9 bases separated the two germline ends. The germline V gene has CDR1 SQVTM and CDR2 ANQGSEA. This CDR3 contains 11 residues. The CDR3 DNA reads as TGCAGCGTACACAGCATCTATGGCTACACCTTC. It encodes CSVHSIYGYTF.

This clone has a handful of counts. As DNA, the CDR3 is TGCGCCAGCAGATCCTCTGGCGGGTATGGCTACACCTTC. As protein: CASRSSGGYGYTF. The chain recombines TRBV5-1 with TRBJ1-2; D is undetermined. Trimming shortened V by 5 bases and J by 5 bases, and 13 bases separated the two germline ends. The CDR3 extends over 13 amino acids. CDR1 is SGHRS and CDR2 is YFSETQ in the germline V gene. The entire variable domain, with the rest obtained from reference TRBV5-1 and TRBJ1-2, is as follows: KAGVTQTPRYLIKTRGQQVTLSCSPISGHRSVSWYQQTPGQGLQFLFEYFSETQRNKGNFPGRFSGRQFSNSRSEMNVSTLELGDSALYLCASRSSGGYGYTFGSGTRLTVV.

This chain connects TRBV9 to TRBJ1-5, with TRBD1 matching over 9 bases. The junction had 6 bases not matched to a gene; V was cut back by 4 bases and J by 4 bases. The germline V gene has CDR1 SGDLS and CDR2 YYNGEE. There are 15 residues in the CDR3. This chain's CDR3 is CASSPGTGWNQPQHF. CDR3 DNA sequence: TGTGCCAGCAGCCCGGGGACAGGGTGGAATCAGCCCCAGCATTTT.

This chain uses TRBV15 with TRBJ1-2; 8 bases are shared with TRBD1. Trimming took 0 bases from V and 5 from J; bases not matched to a gene: 5. The length of the CDR3 is 15 residues. CDR1 is LNHNV, CDR2 YYDKDF, per germline (reference sequence). As DNA, the CDR3 is TGTGCCACCAGCAGAGAAAAACAGGGGGTTTATGGCTACACCTTC. Protein product: CATSREKQGVYGYTF.

This chain links TRBV7-9 with TRBJ1-5; tentatively, D is TRBD1 (5 bases). The CDR3 has 16 residues. Germline V gives CDR1 SEHNR, CDR2 FQNEAQ (reference sequence). Trimming removed 4 bases from V and 3 bases from J, with 16 bases in between. In DNA, the CDR3 is TGTGCCAGCAGCTCATCGACCGGGACTTACAATCAGCCCCAGCATTTT. Translating gives CASSSSTGTYNQPQHF.

The V call is TRBV18, the J call TRBJ2-1; D ambiguous. Germline CDR1 is KGHSH and CDR2 is LQKENI. The CDR3 has 12 amino acids. With 0 bases removed from V and 6 bases from J, the gap between germline ends came to 3 bases. CDR3 region: CASSPPANEQFF. CDR3 in DNA: TGTGCCAGCTCACCACCGGCCAATGAGCAGTTCTTC.

The chain couples TRBV5-4 to TRBJ1-5, with a possible D match to TRBD1 (6 bases). Germline CDR1 SGHNT, CDR2 YYREEE (reference sequence). The CDR3 loop spans 12 amino acids. Deletions cut 3 bases from V and 6 bases from J, with 7 bases between. The CDR3 reads CASSSQGQPQHF. CDR3 DNA sequence: TGTGCCAGCAGCTCACAGGGTCAGCCCCAGCATTTT.

This clone came up once. This chain connects TRBV9 to TRBJ2-1; a possible D gene is TRBD2 (6 bases). The germline V and J ends were trimmed by 1 base and 2 bases, with 10 bases remaining between them. The germline V gene has CDR1 SGDLS and CDR2 YYNGEE. The CDR3 has 15 residues. CDR3 residues: CASSVRLATYNEQFF. The CDR3, as DNA: TGTGCCAGCAGCGTAAGGCTAGCGACCTACAATGAGCAGTTCTTC.

This clone was counted a single time. The chain uses TRBV6-5 and TRBJ1-1, with TRBD1 as a possible D gene (5 bases). Germline assignment: CDR1 MNHEY and CDR2 SVGAGI. V gave up 4 bases and J gave up 3 bases, with 15 bases separating them. The CDR3 has 15 amino acids. The DNA for the CDR3 is TGTGCCAGCAGTTCGCAGGGTTTGGCGTACACTGAAGCTTTCTTT. It yields the protein CASSSQGLAYTEAFF.

The CDR3 nucleotides are TGTGCCAGCAGCTTGGAGCTCAACTCTGGAAACACCATATATTTT. Protein product: CASSLELNSGNTIYF. The J gene is TRBJ1-3, the V gene TRBV5-6; D is unresolved. Germline CDR1 is SGHDT and CDR2 is YYEEEE. This CDR3 spans 15 amino acids. V shed 0 bases and J shed 0 bases, with 7 bases lying between them.